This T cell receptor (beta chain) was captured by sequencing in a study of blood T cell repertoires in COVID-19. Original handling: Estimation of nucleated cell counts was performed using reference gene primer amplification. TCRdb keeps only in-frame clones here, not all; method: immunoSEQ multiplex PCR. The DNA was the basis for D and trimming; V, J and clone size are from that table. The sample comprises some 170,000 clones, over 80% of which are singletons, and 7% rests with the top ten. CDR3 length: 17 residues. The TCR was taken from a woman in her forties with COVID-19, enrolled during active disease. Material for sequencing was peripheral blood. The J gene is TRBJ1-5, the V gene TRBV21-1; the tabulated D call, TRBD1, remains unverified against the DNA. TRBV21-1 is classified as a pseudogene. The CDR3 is CASSSRKGARGNQPQHF. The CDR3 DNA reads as TGTGCCAGCAGCTCCAGGAAGGGGGCGAGAGGAAATCAGCCCCAGCATTTT.